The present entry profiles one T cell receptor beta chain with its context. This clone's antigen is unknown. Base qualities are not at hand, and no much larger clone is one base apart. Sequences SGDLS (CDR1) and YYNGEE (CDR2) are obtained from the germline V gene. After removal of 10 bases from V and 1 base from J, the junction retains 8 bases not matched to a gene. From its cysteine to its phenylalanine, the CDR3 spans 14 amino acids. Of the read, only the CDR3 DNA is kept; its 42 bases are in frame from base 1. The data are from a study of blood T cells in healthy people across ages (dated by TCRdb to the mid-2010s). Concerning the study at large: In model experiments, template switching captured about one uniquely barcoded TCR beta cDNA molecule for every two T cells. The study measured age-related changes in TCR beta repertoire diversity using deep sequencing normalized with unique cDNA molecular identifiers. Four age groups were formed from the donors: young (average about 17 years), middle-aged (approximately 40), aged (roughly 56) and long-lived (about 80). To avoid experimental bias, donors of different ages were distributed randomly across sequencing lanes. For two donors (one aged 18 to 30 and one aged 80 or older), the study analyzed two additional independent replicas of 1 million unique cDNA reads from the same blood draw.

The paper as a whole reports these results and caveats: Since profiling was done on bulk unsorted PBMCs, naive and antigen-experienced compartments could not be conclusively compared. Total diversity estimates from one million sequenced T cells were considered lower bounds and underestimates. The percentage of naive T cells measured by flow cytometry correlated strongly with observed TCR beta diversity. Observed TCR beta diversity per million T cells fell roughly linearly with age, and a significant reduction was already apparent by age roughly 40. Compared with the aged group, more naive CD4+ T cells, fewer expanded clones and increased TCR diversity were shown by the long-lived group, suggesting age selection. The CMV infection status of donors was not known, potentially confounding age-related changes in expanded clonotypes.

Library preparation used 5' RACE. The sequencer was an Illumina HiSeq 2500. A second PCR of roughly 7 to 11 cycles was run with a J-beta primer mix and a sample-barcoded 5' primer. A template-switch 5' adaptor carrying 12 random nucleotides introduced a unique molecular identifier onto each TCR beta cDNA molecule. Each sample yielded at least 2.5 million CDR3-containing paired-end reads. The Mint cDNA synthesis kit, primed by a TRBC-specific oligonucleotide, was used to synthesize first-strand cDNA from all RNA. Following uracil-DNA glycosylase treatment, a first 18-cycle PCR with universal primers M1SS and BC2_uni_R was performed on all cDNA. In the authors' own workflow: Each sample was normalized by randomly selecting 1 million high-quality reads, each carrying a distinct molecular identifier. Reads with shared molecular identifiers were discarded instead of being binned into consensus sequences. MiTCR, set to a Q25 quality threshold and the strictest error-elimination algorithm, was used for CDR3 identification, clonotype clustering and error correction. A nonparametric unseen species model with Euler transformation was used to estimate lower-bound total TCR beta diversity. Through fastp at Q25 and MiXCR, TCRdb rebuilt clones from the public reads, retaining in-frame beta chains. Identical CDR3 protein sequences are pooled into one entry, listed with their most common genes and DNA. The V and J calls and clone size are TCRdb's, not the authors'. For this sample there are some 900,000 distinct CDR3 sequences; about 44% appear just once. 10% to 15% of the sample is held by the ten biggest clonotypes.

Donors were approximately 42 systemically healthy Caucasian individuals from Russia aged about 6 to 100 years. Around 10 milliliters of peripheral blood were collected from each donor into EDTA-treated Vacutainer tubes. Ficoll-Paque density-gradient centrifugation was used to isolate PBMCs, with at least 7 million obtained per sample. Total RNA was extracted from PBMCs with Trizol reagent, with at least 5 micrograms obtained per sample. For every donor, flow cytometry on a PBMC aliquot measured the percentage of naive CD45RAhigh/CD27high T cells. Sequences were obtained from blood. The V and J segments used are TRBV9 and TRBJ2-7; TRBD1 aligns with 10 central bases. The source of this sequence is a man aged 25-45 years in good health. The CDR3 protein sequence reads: CAPTAGQGSYEQYF. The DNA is TGTGCCCCCACAGCGGGACAGGGGTCCTACGAGCAGTACTTC.